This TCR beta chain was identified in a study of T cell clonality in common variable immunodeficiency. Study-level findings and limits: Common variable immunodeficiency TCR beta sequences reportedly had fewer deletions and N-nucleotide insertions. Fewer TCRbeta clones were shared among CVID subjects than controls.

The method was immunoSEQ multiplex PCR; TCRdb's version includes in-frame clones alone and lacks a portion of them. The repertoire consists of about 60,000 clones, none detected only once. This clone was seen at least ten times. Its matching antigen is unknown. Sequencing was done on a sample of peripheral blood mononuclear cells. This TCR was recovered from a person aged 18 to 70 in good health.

The CDR3 DNA, read in part, is TGCAGTGCTCCTCAAGCCGGGACAGGGGTTCCTGAA. Protein: CSAPQAGTGVPE. The whole CDR3 protein is CSAPQAGTGVPEAFF. The V call is TRBV20-1, the J call TRBJ1-1; 10 nucleotides match TRBD1. The sequence runs out 3 residues before the end of the CDR3; the remainder is reconstructed from the germline J gene. The CDR3 is made up of 15 amino acids. Germline lookup yields CDR1 DFQATT and CDR2 SNEGSKA (reference sequence). With 5 bases clipped from V and 6 bases from J, the junction kept 12 bases outside the gene matches.